These 9 T cell receptor beta chains were sequenced from one sample in a study of T cell clonality in common variable immunodeficiency. Measured with immunoSEQ multiplex PCR; TCRdb has only the in-frame clones, and not every one. The sample has fewer than 55,000 clones, none seen only once. The sequenced sample consisted of peripheral blood mononuclear cells. Receptor source: a person aged 18 to 70 in good health.

Details on this clone: With the read ending 3 residues before the CDR3 end, the germline J gene is used to fill in that end. J is TRBJ2-1 and V is TRBV29-1; D may be TRBD1 (5 bases). The CDR3 is 17 amino acids. Germline V gives CDR1 SQVTM, CDR2 ANQGSEA. V was cut by 4 bases and J by 2 bases, with 21 bases left in between. The CDR3 is CSVASLTPGSAYNEQFF. Incomplete CDR3 DNA: TGCAGCGTTGCGTCTCTAACCCCAGGGTCAGCCTACAATGAG.

This clone was observed at least ten times. Incomplete CDR3 DNA: TGTGCCAGCAGTGAACAACAGGGGATCGATGGC. It specifies CASSEQQGIDG. The full CDR3 reads CASSEQQGIDGYTF. The chain recombines TRBV6-1 with TRBJ1-2, with TRBD1 matching 7 bases. The read terminates 3 residues ahead of where the CDR3 ends, so the germline J gene completes it. The CDR3 runs to 14 residues. V was clipped by 2 bases and J by 6 bases; unmatched bases: 6. CDR1 is MNHNS and CDR2 is SASEGT in the germline V gene.

This clone was observed many times. The CDR3 extends 3 residues past the end of the read, so its final part is completed from the germline J gene. V gene TRBV30 combines with J gene TRBJ1-2, with D unresolved. The V and J ends lost 4 bases and 4 bases respectively, with 7 bases between them. Germline loops: CDR1 GTSNPN, CDR2 SVGIG (reference sequence). This CDR3 is built from 11 residues. The sequenced CDR3 bases are TGTGCCTGGACGCGTACCTATGGC. This codes for CAWTRTYG. The full CDR3 reads CAWTRTYGYTF.

This clone was seen repeatedly, ten times or more. Sequencing ends 3 residues short of the CDR3 end; the germline J gene provides the rest. The genes are TRBV30 and TRBJ1-1; 8 bases line up with TRBD1. CDR3 size: 13 residues. Germline values: CDR1 GTSNPN, CDR2 SVGIG (reference sequence). With V trimmed by 4 bases and J by 5 bases, 6 bases remained unmatched. Incomplete CDR3 DNA: TGTGCCTGGATTCAGGGGGCGCGTACTGAA. Protein: CAWIQGARTE. The entire CDR3 sequence reads CAWIQGARTEAFF.

This clone has a count of ten or more. Sequencing ends 3 residues short of the CDR3 end; the germline J gene provides the rest. V is TRBV6-1 and J is TRBJ1-1, with 7 bases that match TRBD1. This CDR3 has 14 residues. CDR1 and CDR2 (germline): MNHNS, SASEGT. Unmatched junction bases numbered 6, after V lost 4 bases and J lost 4 bases. Partial CDR3 DNA: TGTGCCAGCAGTGTACAGGGGTCAGGCACTGAA. Translation: CASSVQGSGTE. The entire CDR3 is CASSVQGSGTEAFF.

In this sample, this clone turned up many times. The CDR3 end is not reached by the read, which stops 3 residues before it; the germline J gene fills it in. The chain employs TRBV30 and TRBJ2-7; D perhaps matches TRBD1 (5 bases). Trimming shortened V by 1 base and J by 4 bases, and 11 bases separated the two germline ends. CDR1 and CDR2 (germline): GTSNPN, SVGIG (reference sequence). The CDR3 runs to 13 residues. The sequenced CDR3 bases are TGTGCCTGGAGTGCCCAAACAGGATACGAG. This encodes CAWSAQTGYE. The complete CDR3 sequence is CAWSAQTGYEQYF.

This clone was seen many times. The CDR3 end is not reached by the read, which stops 3 residues before it; the germline J gene fills it in. The J gene is TRBJ2-5, the V gene TRBV11-2; TRBD2 might be the D (6 bases). Germline V CDR1 and CDR2: SGHAT, FQNNGV. The CDR3 sequence is 13 residues long. V was trimmed by 3 bases and J by 5 bases, leaving 10 bases between them. The sequenced CDR3 bases are TGTGCCAGCAGCTTTACTGGGGGGGAGACC. Encoded protein: CASSFTGGET. The complete CDR3 sequence is CASSFTGGETQYF.

This clone was detected many times. The read stops 3 residues short of the end of the CDR3; the missing end is completed from the germline J gene. The V and J genes are TRBV18 and TRBJ2-5, with D possibly being TRBD2 (6 bases). The V gene lost 6 bases and the J gene lost 5 bases, with 13 bases spanning the gap. This CDR3 has 13 residues. From germline, CDR1 is KGHSH and CDR2 LQKENI. The CDR3 sequence is CASSQGLQETQYF. The part of the CDR3 DNA that was read is TGTGCCAGCTCTCAAGGACTACAGGAGACC.

This clone was counted many times. The CDR3 goes on 3 residues after the read ends, and that part is filled in from the germline J gene. The chain couples TRBV30 to TRBJ2-7, with 9 nucleotides matching TRBD1. The trim removed 2 bases at V and 4 bases at J, leaving 12 bases unmatched. CDR3 length: 16 amino acids. Germline V CDR1 and CDR2: GTSNPN, SVGIG (reference sequence). CDR3 DNA, as far as it was read: TGTGCCTGGAGTTTCCACACCGGGACAGGGAAATACGAG. Amino acids: CAWSFHTGTGKYE. The CDR3 in full is CAWSFHTGTGKYEQYF.